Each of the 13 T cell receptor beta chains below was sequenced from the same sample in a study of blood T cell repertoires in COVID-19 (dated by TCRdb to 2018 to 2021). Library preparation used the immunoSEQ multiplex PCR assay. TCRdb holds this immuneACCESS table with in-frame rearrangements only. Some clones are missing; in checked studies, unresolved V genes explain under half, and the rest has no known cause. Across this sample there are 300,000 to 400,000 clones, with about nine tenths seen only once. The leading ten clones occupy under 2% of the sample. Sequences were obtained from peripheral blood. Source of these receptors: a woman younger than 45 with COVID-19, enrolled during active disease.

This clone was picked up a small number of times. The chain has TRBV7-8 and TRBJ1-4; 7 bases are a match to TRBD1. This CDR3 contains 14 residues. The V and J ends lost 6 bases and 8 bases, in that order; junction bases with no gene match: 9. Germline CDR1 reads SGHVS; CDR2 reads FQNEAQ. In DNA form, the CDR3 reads TGTGCCAGCAGGCCCGACAGGGTCCACGAAAAACTGTTTTTT. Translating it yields CASRPDRVHEKLFF. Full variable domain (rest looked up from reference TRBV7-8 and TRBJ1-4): GAGVSQSPRYKVAKRGQDVALRCDPISGHVSLFWYQQALGQGPEFLTYFQNEAQLDKSGLPSDRFFAERPEGSVSTLKIQRTQQEDSAVYLCASRPDRVHEKLFFGSGTQLSVL.

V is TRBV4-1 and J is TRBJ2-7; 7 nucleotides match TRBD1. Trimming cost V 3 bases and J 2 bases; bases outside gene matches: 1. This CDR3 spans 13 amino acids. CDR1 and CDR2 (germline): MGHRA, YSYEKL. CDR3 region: CASSHQGAYEQYF. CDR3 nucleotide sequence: TGCGCCAGCAGCCATCAGGGGGCCTACGAGCAGTACTTC.

In nucleotides, the CDR3 is TGTGCCATCAGCACGACAGGTACTCGCACAGATACGCAGTATTTT. Its translation: CAISTTGTRTDTQYF. The chain combines TRBV10-3 with TRBJ2-3; tentatively, D is TRBD1 (6 bases). CDR3 size: 15 residues. Germline V gives CDR1 ENHRY, CDR2 SYGVKD. Trimming removed 6 bases from V and 1 base from J, with 14 bases in between.

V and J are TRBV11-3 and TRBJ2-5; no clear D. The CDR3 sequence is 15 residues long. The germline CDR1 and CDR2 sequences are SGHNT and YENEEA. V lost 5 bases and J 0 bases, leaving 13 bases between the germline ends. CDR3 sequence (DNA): TGTGCCAGCAGCCATTGGGCCAGTTACCAAGAGACCCAGTACTTC. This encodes CASSHWASYQETQYF.

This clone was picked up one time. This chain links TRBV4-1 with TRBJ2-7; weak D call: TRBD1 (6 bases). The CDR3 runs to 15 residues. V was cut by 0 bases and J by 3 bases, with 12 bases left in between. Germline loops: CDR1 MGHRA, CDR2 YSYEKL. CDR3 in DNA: TGCGCCAGCAGCCAAGATTTTACAGGGATCTACGAGCAGTACGTC. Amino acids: CASSQDFTGIYEQYV.

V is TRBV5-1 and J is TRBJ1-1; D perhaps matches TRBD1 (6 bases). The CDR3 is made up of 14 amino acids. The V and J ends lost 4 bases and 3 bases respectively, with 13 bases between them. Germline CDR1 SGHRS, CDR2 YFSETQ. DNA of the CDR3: TGCGCCAGCAGCGGCGGGGGCGCGGACACTGAAGCTTTCTTT. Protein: CASSGGGADTEAFF.

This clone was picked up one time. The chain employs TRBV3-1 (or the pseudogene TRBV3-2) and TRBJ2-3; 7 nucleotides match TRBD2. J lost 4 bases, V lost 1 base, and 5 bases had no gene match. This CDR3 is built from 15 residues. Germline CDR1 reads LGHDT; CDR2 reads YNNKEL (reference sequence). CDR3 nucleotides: TGTGCCAGCAGCCAAGCCCGGGGGAGGGCAGATACGCAGTATTTT. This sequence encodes CASSQARGRADTQYF.

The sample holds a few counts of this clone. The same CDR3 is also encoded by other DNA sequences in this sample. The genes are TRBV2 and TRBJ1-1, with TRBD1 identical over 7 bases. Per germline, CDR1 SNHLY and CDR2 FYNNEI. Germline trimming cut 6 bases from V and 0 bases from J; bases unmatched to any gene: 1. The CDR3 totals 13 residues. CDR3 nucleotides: TGTGCCAGCAGGGGACAGCTGAACACTGAAGCTTTCTTT. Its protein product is CASRGQLNTEAFF.

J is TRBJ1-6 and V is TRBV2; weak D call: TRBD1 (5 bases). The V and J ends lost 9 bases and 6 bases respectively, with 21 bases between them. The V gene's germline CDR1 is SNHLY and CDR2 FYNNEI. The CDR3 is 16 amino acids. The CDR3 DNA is TGTGCCAGTAAACAAACCGGTGGGGGGGGTAATTCACCCCTCCACTTT. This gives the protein CASKQTGGGGNSPLHF.

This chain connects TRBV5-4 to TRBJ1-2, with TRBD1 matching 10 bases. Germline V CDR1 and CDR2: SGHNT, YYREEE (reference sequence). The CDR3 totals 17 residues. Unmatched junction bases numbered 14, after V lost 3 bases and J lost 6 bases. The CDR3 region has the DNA TGTGCCAGCAGCTCCGAGGCTTTGGGACAGGGGATTCATGGCTACACCTTC. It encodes CASSSEALGQGIHGYTF.

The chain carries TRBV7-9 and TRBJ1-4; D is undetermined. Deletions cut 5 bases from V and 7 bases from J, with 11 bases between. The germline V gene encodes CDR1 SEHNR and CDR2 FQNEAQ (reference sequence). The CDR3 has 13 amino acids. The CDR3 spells CASSRGLTEKLFF. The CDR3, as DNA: TGTGCCAGCAGCCGAGGACTGACTGAAAAACTGTTTTTT. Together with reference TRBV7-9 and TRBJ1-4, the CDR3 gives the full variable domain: DTGVSQNPRHKITKRGQNVTFRCDPISEHNRLYWYRQTLGQGPEFLTYFQNEAQLEKSRLLSDRFSAERPKGSFSTLEIQRTEQGDSAMYLCASSRGLTEKLFFGSGTQLSVL.

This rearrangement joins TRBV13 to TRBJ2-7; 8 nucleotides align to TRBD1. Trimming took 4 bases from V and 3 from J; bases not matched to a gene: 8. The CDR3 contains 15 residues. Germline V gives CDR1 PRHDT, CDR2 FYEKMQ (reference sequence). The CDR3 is CASSSGQGPFYEQYV. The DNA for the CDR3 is TGTGCCAGCAGCTCCGGACAGGGACCATTCTACGAGCAGTACGTC.

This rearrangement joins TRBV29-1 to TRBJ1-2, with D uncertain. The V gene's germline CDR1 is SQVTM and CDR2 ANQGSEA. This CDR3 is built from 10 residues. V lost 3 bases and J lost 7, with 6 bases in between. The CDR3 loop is CSVDFRGYTF. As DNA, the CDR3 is TGCAGCGTTGACTTCCGTGGCTACACCTTC.